This paragraph covers one TCR beta chain sequence. This clonotype was picked up many times. This receptor's antigen is unknown. Per-base quality was not reported, and no clone a single base away is much larger than it. Spanning cysteine to phenylalanine, the CDR3 consists of 16 amino acids. The CDR3 DNA has 48 bases and is translated from base 1. Reading the germline V gene (reference sequence) gives CDR1 LGHDT and CDR2 YNNKEL. V and J are trimmed by 3 bases and 7 bases, and the gene matches miss 9 bases of the junction. This entry comes from a study of neurological immune-mediated disorders (dated by TCRdb to about 2019). For the wider study: The study compared peripheral blood TCR-beta repertoires of HTLV-I-associated myelopathy (HAM/TSP) patients, multiple sclerosis patients and healthy controls using UMI-based sequencing. The roughly 110 TCR-beta libraries covered PBMC samples along with longitudinal samples, technical triplicates, and paired sorted CD4+ and CD8+ T-cell subsets. Longitudinal HAM/TSP donors and healthy donors each had 3 time-points at intervals of about 3-45 months. The cohort included about 70 subjects: about 14 with HAM/TSP, about 34 with multiple sclerosis, and some 20 healthy controls. Broad study findings and their caveats: TCR clonal expansion was highest in HAM/TSP patients and lowest in MS patients, with MS patients falling below even healthy controls. Expanded clones from different subjects shared no identical CDR3 amino acid sequences, which suggests that TCR-beta repertoires were private in all groups.

This specimen's time point label, per the study, means: longitudinal time-point 1 (baseline). The healthy controls were volunteers from a blood bank in Maryland, USA. For the unsorted PBMC libraries, 2 million PBMCs were stored in RNAlater at -80 degrees C until RNA extraction and were used to generate the libraries. Peripheral blood underwent Ficoll-Hypaque density gradient centrifugation to isolate PBMCs, which were then cryopreserved in liquid nitrogen. cDNA synthesis used template-switch 5'RACE with a primer carrying a 10-nucleotide random unique molecular identifier tagging each TCR transcript. Every sequencing run yielded over 170 million TCR-beta sequences covering 15-18 subjects. Total RNA was extracted with the RNeasy kit. TCR-beta VDJ regions were amplified with primers for the TCR constant region and the 5'RACE anchor, using the KAPA Real-time Library Amplification kit. A first PCR added sample indexes and Illumina adaptors, after which a second PCR increased the library yield. The roughly 650 bp TCR product was size-selected on a 2% E-gel SizeSelection system after Ampure bead purification. Before pooling, libraries had their quality checked on a Bioanalyzer, their concentration measured with Qubit, and their quantity determined with the Kapa Library Quantification kit. An Illumina HiSeq 2500 was used to sequence the libraries paired-end at 2 x 150 bp. To increase sequence diversity, roughly 24-31% phiX was spiked into each library pool. The original pipeline was this. The UMI-based MiGEC pipeline processed quality-filtered reads and removed over 85% of raw TCR sequences during error correction. VDJ genes were aligned to IMGT germline references, and each clonotype was defined by a unique CDR3 amino acid sequence together with V-J genes. VDJtools evaluated clonal expansion, Shannon diversity and CDR3 relatedness (CalcPairwiseDistances, ClusterSamples); CLCbio workbench built phylogenetic trees. Using coefficient-of-variation modelling across technical triplicates, the study counted a clone as expanded if it had at least 8 unique UMIs. Using fastp trimming at Q25 and MiXCR clonotype assembly, TCRdb reanalyzed the public sequencing data and kept in-frame beta chains. Rows are combined by CDR3 protein, so each entry shows the most common genes and DNA. TCRdb's processing, not the authors', yielded these V and J calls. For this sample the table gives some 71,000 distinct CDR3 sequences, of which roughly 10% were detected only once. The ten largest make up more than 9% of the sample.

Sequencing was performed on PBMCs. The chain employs TRBV3-1 and TRBJ1-4; a stretch of 9 junction bases matches TRBD1. The sequence was obtained from a man aged 30-40 years in good health. Here the CDR3 is given as CASSQPQRTGVEKLFF. The nucleotide sequence reads as follows: TGTGCCAGCAGCCAGCCTCAAAGGACAGGGGTTGAAAAACTGTTTTTT. The full variable domain, with segments outside the CDR3 supplied by the reference TRBV3-1 and TRBJ1-4 proteins, appears as DTAVSQTPKYLVTQMGNDKSIKCEQNLGHDTMYWYKQDSKKFLKIMFSYNNKELIINETVPNRFSPKSPDKAHLNLHINSLELGDSAVYFCASSQPQRTGVEKLFFGSGTQLSVL.